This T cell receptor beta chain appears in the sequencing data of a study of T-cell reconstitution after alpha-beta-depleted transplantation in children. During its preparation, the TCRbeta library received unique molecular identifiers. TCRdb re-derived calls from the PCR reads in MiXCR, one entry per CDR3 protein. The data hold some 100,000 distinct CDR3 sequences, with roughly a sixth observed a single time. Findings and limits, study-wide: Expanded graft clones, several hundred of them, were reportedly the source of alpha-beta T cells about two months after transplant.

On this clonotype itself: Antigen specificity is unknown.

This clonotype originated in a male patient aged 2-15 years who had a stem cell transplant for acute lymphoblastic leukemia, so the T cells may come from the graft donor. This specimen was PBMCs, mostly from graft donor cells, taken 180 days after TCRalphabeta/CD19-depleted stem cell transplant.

The CDR3 coding sequence is TGCGCCAGCAGCCGTAGTGGGGGGGCTTCTGGGGAGCAGTTCTTC. Its protein product is CASSRSGGASGEQFF. The chain links TRBV5-1 to TRBJ2-1, with a tentative D call TRBD2 (7 bases). The length of the CDR3 is 15 residues. Germline CDR1 reads SGHRS; CDR2 reads YFSETQ. V lost 4 bases to trimming and J lost 10 bases, with 21 bases between them.